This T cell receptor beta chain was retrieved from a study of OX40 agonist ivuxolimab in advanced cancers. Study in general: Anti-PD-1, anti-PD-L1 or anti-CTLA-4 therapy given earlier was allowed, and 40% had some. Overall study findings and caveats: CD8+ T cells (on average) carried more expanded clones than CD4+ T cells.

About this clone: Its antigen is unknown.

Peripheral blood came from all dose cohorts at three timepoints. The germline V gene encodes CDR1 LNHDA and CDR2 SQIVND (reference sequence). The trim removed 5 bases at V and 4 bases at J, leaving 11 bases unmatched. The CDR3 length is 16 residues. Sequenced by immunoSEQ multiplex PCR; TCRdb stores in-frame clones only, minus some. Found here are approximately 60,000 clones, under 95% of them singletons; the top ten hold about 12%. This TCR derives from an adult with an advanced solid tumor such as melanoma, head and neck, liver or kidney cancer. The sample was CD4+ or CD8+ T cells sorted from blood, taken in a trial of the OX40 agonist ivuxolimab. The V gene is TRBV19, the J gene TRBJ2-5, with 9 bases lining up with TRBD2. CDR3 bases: TGTGCCAGTAGTCCTTCCCCGGGCGGGGGGGTAGAGACCCAGTACTTC. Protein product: CASSPSPGGGVETQYF.